Following are 26 T cell receptor beta chains from one sample sequenced in a study of T cells after yellow fever vaccination. TCRdb re-derived calls from the 5' RACE reads in MiXCR, one entry per CDR3 protein. The sample has some 320,000 distinct CDR3 sequences; about 4.5% are singletons. This material consisted of PBMCs, taken 15 days after the yellow fever booster vaccination. Receptors were obtained from a man aged 18 to 30 who received the YFV17D yellow fever vaccine.

This clonotype was seen at least ten times. The chain is built from TRBV12-3 or TRBV12-4 and TRBJ2-5, with TRBD1 identical over 7 bases. The CDR3 is 14 amino acids. Unmatched junction bases numbered 6, after V lost 3 bases and J lost 5 bases. CDR3 sequence: CASSFRGLIETQYF. The CDR3 DNA follows: TGTGCCAGCAGTTTTAGGGGGCTGATTGAGACCCAGTACTTC.

The chain uses TRBV5-1 and TRBJ2-5; D not certain. V was pared by 4 bases and J by 1 base, with 11 bases between. The CDR3 runs 14 residues. The germline CDR1 and CDR2 sequences are SGHRS and YFSETQ. CDR3: CASSPGHVQETQYF. For the CDR3, the DNA is TGCGCCAGCAGCCCCGGCCATGTCCAAGAGACCCAGTACTTC.

This clonotype has ten or more counts. The chain is built from TRBV20-1 and TRBJ1-1; D not resolved. Germline V gene lookup returns CDR1 DFQATT and CDR2 SNEGSKA (reference sequence). The CDR3 consists of 14 residues. The V end was cut by 0 bases, the J end by 4 bases, with 12 bases between. CDR3 sequence: CSARDRRRSTEAFF. The CDR3, as DNA: TGCAGTGCTAGAGATCGTAGAAGGAGCACTGAAGCTTTCTTT.

This clonotype was recorded many times. V usage is TRBV5-1 and J usage is TRBJ1-1, with TRBD1 matching 9 bases. The CDR3 is made up of 15 amino acids. Trimming at V came to 4 bases and at J to 7 bases, leaving 11 bases not matched to a gene. Per the germline V gene, CDR1 is SGHRS and CDR2 is YFSETQ. The CDR3 here is CASSGGTGNRYEAFF. CDR3 bases: TGCGCCAGCAGCGGAGGGACAGGGAACCGATATGAAGCTTTCTTT.

This clonotype was detected ten times or more. The V call is TRBV28, the J call TRBJ1-5, with unresolved D. With 3 bases removed from V and 5 bases from J, the gap between germline ends came to 11 bases. The CDR3 sequence is 14 residues long. Germline assignment: CDR1 MDHEN and CDR2 SYDVKM. The CDR3 is CASSFHERYQPQHF. CDR3 in DNA: TGTGCCAGCAGTTTTCACGAGCGATATCAGCCCCAGCATTTT. The complete variable domain, with remaining parts taken from reference TRBV28 and TRBJ1-5, reads DVKVTQSSRYLVKRTGEKVFLECVQDMDHENMFWYRQDPGLGLRLIYFSYDVKMKEKGDIPEGYSVSREKKERFSLILESASTNQTSMYLCASSFHERYQPQHFGDGTRLSIL.

Only a few counts were recorded for this clonotype. J is TRBJ1-1 and V is TRBV9; maybe TRBD1 (6 bases). The germline CDR1 and CDR2 sequences are SGDLS and YYNGEE. The CDR3 covers 13 residues. V dropped 3 bases and J dropped 9 bases, with 15 bases sitting between them. CDR3 DNA sequence: TGTGCCAGCAGCGGGACAGACCACCTGAAAGCTTTCTTT. It encodes CASSGTDHLKAFF.

In this sample, this clonotype turned up many times. This chain connects TRBV6-2 or TRBV6-3 to TRBJ1-1; D remains ambiguous. The germline CDR1 and CDR2 sequences are MNHEY and SVGEGT. V lost 0 bases to trimming and J lost 4 bases, with 9 bases between them. This CDR3 comprises 14 residues. The CDR3 is CASSYSQLLTEAFF. CDR3 in DNA: TGTGCCAGCAGTTACTCGCAACTCCTCACTGAAGCTTTCTTT.

This clonotype was observed a few times. V gene TRBV5-4 combines with J gene TRBJ2-1; D possibly uses TRBD1 or TRBD2 (5 bases each). The V end lost 1 base, the J end lost 4 bases, and 12 bases lay between the germline ends. The CDR3 consists of 15 residues. CDR1 and CDR2 from the germline V gene are SGHNT and YYREEE (reference sequence). The CDR3 region has the DNA TGTGCCAGCAGCTTGTTGGGACCTATTTACAATGAGCAGTTCTTC. This codes for CASSLLGPIYNEQFF.

This clonotype was counted at least ten times. The chain recombines TRBV20-1 with TRBJ2-3; 8 bases match TRBD2. The CDR3 covers 14 residues. Per the germline V gene, CDR1 is DFQATT and CDR2 is SNEGSKA (reference sequence). With 3 bases clipped from V and 2 bases from J, the junction kept 4 bases outside the gene matches. CDR3 DNA: TGCAGTGCTAGGAGGCGGGGGGCCACAGATACGCAGTATTTT. As protein: CSARRRGATDTQYF.

This clonotype was seen ten or more times. The V and J genes are TRBV29-1 and TRBJ2-7; 8 nucleotides agree with TRBD1. Germline CDR1 is SQVTM and CDR2 is ANQGSEA. The V segment lost 2 bases and the J segment 4 bases; nucleotides outside the gene matches: 10. The CDR3 covers 15 residues. The CDR3 spells CSVEIPGQGRYEQYF. CDR3 DNA: TGCAGCGTTGAAATACCCGGACAGGGCCGATACGAGCAGTACTTC.

The genes are TRBV4-2 and TRBJ2-3, with D unclear. V lost 8 bases and J 2 bases, leaving 14 bases between the germline ends. Germline-derived CDR1 and CDR2 are LGHNA and YNFKEQ. This CDR3 spans 14 amino acids. The chain's CDR3 is CASGQVLYTDTQYF. CDR3 in DNA: TGTGCCAGCGGGCAGGTCCTTTACACAGATACGCAGTATTTT.

This clonotype appeared many times. The chain links TRBV7-2 to TRBJ2-7; D uncertain. With 6 bases removed from V and 7 bases from J, the gap between germline ends came to 19 bases. The CDR3 loop spans 14 amino acids. Germline V CDR1 and CDR2: SGHTA, FQGNSA. The CDR3 spells CASSRQASPVEQYF. The DNA of the CDR3 is TGTGCCAGCAGTCGCCAGGCGAGTCCGGTGGAGCAGTACTTC.

This clonotype was observed a few times. The chain couples TRBV6-6 to TRBJ1-5, with 8 bases lining up with TRBD1. Germline values: CDR1 MNHNY, CDR2 SVGAGI (reference sequence). V was clipped by 2 bases and J by 6 bases; unmatched bases: 9. The CDR3 runs 16 residues. The DNA for the CDR3 is TGTGCCAGCAGTTACACCCGGGAACAGGGGGTTCAGCCCCAGCATTTT. It yields the protein CASSYTREQGVQPQHF.

In its sample, this clonotype was seen many times. The chain joins TRBV6-5 to TRBJ2-5; TRBD2 agrees at 12 bases. The CDR3 extends over 16 amino acids. With 6 bases clipped from V and 6 bases from J, the junction kept 11 bases outside the gene matches. From germline, CDR1 is MNHEY and CDR2 SVGAGI. CDR3 DNA sequence: TGTGCCAGCAGGACTCTAGCGGGGGGGCCGGGAAAGACCCAGTACTTC. It specifies CASRTLAGGPGKTQYF.

This clonotype was observed many times. The rearrangement links TRBV12-5 to TRBJ1-1; tentative D call: TRBD1 (5 bases). Germline loops: CDR1 LGHNT, CDR2 FRNRAP. There are 12 residues in the CDR3. V gave up 4 bases and J gave up 3 bases, with 6 bases separating them. The CDR3 region has the DNA TGTGCTAGTGGTTCAGGGTACACTGAAGCTTTCTTT. Translating it yields CASGSGYTEAFF.

This clonotype occurred many times. The chain carries TRBV5-1 and TRBJ1-5; D is uncertain. Trimming left V 1 base short and J 9 bases short, with 14 bases between. The length of the CDR3 is 14 residues. Germline assignment: CDR1 SGHRS and CDR2 YFSETQ. The CDR3 coding sequence is TGCGCCAGCAGCTTGTCCTACGGGGAGCGGCCCCAGCATTTT. Its protein is CASSLSYGERPQHF.

This chain links TRBV7-2 with TRBJ2-7; no clear D. The CDR3 covers 14 residues. Germline V gene lookup returns CDR1 SGHTA and CDR2 FQGNSA. Trimming removed 1 base at V and 0 bases at J, with 7 bases between. The CDR3 coding sequence is TGTGCCAGCAGCTTAGGACTCCACTCCTACGAGCAGTACTTC. Its translation is CASSLGLHSYEQYF.

This clonotype came up many times. The CDR3 DNA is TGCGCCAGCAGCCAAGATAGCGGTTCCTACACAGATACGCAGTATTTT. Translated, it gives CASSQDSGSYTDTQYF. The V call is TRBV4-3, the J call TRBJ2-3; tentatively, D is TRBD2 (6 bases). The CDR3 consists of 16 residues. CDR1 and CDR2 from the germline V gene are LGHNA and YSLEER. V was pared by 0 bases and J by 2 bases, with 12 bases between.

This clonotype has just a few counts. This rearrangement joins TRBV3-1 to TRBJ2-1; 8 nucleotides agree with TRBD1. Germline trimming cut 5 bases from V and 4 bases from J; bases unmatched to any gene: 7. Per germline, CDR1 LGHDT and CDR2 YNNKEL (reference sequence). The CDR3 totals 15 residues. CDR3: CASSNLGTGYNEQFF. The CDR3 nucleotides are TGTGCCAGCAGCAACCTCGGGACAGGTTACAATGAGCAGTTCTTC.

This clonotype was picked up a small number of times. The J gene is TRBJ2-1, the V gene TRBV5-1; D may be TRBD1 or TRBD2 (5 bases each). The V end was cut by 4 bases, the J end by 2 bases, with 13 bases between. CDR3 length: 15 residues. Germline assignment: CDR1 SGHRS and CDR2 YFSETQ. The CDR3 protein is CASSRDQHPYNEQFF. CDR3 bases: TGCGCCAGCAGCCGGGACCAACATCCCTACAATGAGCAGTTCTTC.

V usage is TRBV5-1 and J usage is TRBJ1-6; 12 bases match TRBD1. The germline gives CDR1 SGHRS, CDR2 YFSETQ. This CDR3 contains 16 residues. J lost 7 bases, V lost 4 bases, and 6 bases had no gene match. This CDR3 is CASSPGQGAQNSPLHF. Here the CDR3 DNA reads TGCGCCAGCAGCCCGGGACAGGGGGCGCAAAATTCACCCCTCCACTTT.

The sample holds many counts of this clonotype. The V and J genes are TRBV25-1 and TRBJ1-6, with 8 bases identical to TRBD1. The CDR3 is 16 residues long. V lost 3 bases and J lost 10; bases outside the gene matches: 11. Germline assignment: CDR1 MGHDK and CDR2 SYGVNS. CDR3 nucleotides: TGTGCCAGCAGTGATTCGGGGGGACAGGCGGGCTCACCCCTCCACTTT. Translating it yields CASSDSGGQAGSPLHF.

This clonotype showed up many times. V and J are TRBV6-2 or TRBV6-3 and TRBJ2-2; D unclear. The V gene's germline CDR1 is MNHEY and CDR2 SVGEGT. CDR3 length: 15 amino acids. V was cut by 7 bases and J by 0 bases, with 12 bases left in between. The CDR3 region has the DNA TGTGCCAGCACGGACGCCCTGCCGAACACCGGGGAGCTGTTTTTT. This encodes CASTDALPNTGELFF.

CDR3 DNA: TGTGCCAGCAGTTACCGTCCGTTCGTGGGGGGCGAGCAGTACTTC. This encodes CASSYRPFVGGEQYF. The chain couples TRBV6-2 or TRBV6-3 to TRBJ2-7; perhaps TRBD2 as D (6 bases). The CDR3 is 15 amino acids. Trimming stripped 2 bases from V and 6 bases from J, with 17 bases between. The V gene's germline CDR1 is MNHEY and CDR2 SVGEGT.

This clonotype was counted at least ten times. This chain connects TRBV5-5 to TRBJ1-1, with D maybe TRBD1 (5 bases). The CDR3 is 15 residues long. Germline CDR1 SGHKS, CDR2 YYEKEE (reference sequence). Trimming left V 2 bases short and J 5 bases short, with 16 bases between. The CDR3 DNA reads as TGTGCCAGCAGCTTCACAGGTCCCTTGGTAACTGAAGCTTTCTTT. Protein sequence: CASSFTGPLVTEAFF.

The chain is built from TRBV5-1 and TRBJ2-2, with TRBD2 matching 7 bases. This CDR3 has 16 amino acids. The germline gives CDR1 SGHRS, CDR2 YFSETQ. The junction had 6 bases not matched to a gene; V was cut back by 1 base and J by 3 bases. CDR3 nucleotide sequence: TGCGCCAGCAGCTTGCGAGCTAGCGGTTACACCGGGGAGCTGTTTTTT. The encoded protein is CASSLRASGYTGELFF.